This T cell receptor (beta chain) was documented in a study of cytomegalovirus exposure and HLA in healthy donors. Looking at the study overall: According to later analysis, the same platform produced the 100 to 150 validation and several hundred first-cohort repertoires.

Per germline, CDR1 SGDLS and CDR2 YYNGEE. This CDR3 is built from 19 residues. V dropped 5 bases and J dropped 5; count of bases not matched to a gene: 16. Sequencing used immunoSEQ multiplex PCR; TCRdb keeps in-frame clones, though not all of them. The repertoire includes 300,000 or so clones, roughly 90% of them detected once, and roughly 0.96% sits in the top ten. On this clone: Its antigen remains unidentified.

Points from the study as a whole: Reported results showed that the classifier diagnosed cytomegalovirus status with high specificity and sensitivity.

The rearrangement uses TRBV9 and TRBJ2-2, with 12 bases matching TRBD2. The sequenced sample consisted of PBMCs. The TCR sequence derives from a man younger than 45 in good health and CMV-seronegative. The CDR3 DNA sequence: TGTGCCAGCAGGCCCGGGCTCCTAGCGGGGGGGCCGTATACCGGGGAGCTGTTTTTT. Amino acids: CASRPGLLAGGPYTGELFF.